This T cell receptor (beta chain) derives from a study of blood T cell repertoires in COVID-19. Across the study: Whether acute or convalescent, the COVID-19 samples came from the United States, Italy and Spain. In each case, the material was cDNA or gDNA derived from T cells, B-cell-depleted T cells, or PBMCs.

As processed by the authors: Amplification of reference gene primers was used by the study to estimate nucleated cell counts. Sequenced by immunoSEQ multiplex PCR; TCRdb stores in-frame clones only, minus some. The V and J calls and clone size come from that table; D and trimming were worked out from the DNA. The table records 150,000 or so clones, about 86% of them present only once. Germline-derived CDR1 and CDR2 are KGHDR and SFDVKD. The V end lost 3 bases, the J end lost 5 bases, and 10 bases lay between the germline ends. The CDR3 has 13 amino acids. Specimen: peripheral blood. This clonotype was sampled from a man between 45 and 60 years old with active or convalescent COVID-19. V is TRBV24-1 and J is TRBJ2-7, with D possibly matching TRBD2 (6 bases). CDR3 nucleotides: TGTGCCACCAGTGATCGGGAGTCCGACGAGCAGTACTTC. Translating gives CATSDRESDEQYF.